This T cell receptor beta chain came from a study of Ad26.COV2.S vaccination and SARS-CoV-2 variants listed by TCRdb under 2021. Context from the whole study: Vaccine-arm donors were drawn from COV1001, a multicentre, randomized, double-blind, placebo-controlled phase I-IIa trial of Ad26.COV2.S in healthy adults. Ad26.COV2.S was given intramuscularly at 5x10^10 or 1x10^11 viral particles, as a single shot or as two shots 56 days apart. Sequencing of the TCRbeta repertoire served to evaluate the specificity and breadth of SARS-CoV-2-reactive T cell receptors following Ad26.COV2.S vaccination. A total of 32 samples were included in the TCR-sequenced set, comprising around 20 Ad26.COV2.S vaccine recipients, 5 placebo recipients and 8 SARS-CoV-2 convalescent individuals. Trial participants were randomized into five groups of five, in which low-dose or high-dose Ad26.COV2.S was given once or twice, or placebo was given on both occasions. Throughout the experiments and outcome assessment, investigators stayed blinded to trial group allocation.

From a lookup of the germline V gene, CDR1 and CDR2 are SGHRS and YFSETQ. V ends up 4 bases short and J 8 bases short, with an unmatched junction base count of 5. From cysteine to phenylalanine, the CDR3 is 14 amino acids long. The retained sequence is limited to the CDR3, 42 bases, with the frame set at the first base. The immunoSEQ Assay was the method used to sequence TCRbeta CDR3 regions. After extraction, genomic DNA underwent amplification by bias-controlled multiplex PCR, followed by high-throughput sequencing. As for how the authors treated the data: To quantify the absolute abundance of every unique TCRbeta CDR3 region, sequences were collapsed and filtered. T cell fraction was estimated by normalizing TCRbeta template counts to usable DNA, which was measured by amplifying reference genes present in all nucleated cells. Repertoire TCRs were annotated as SARS-CoV-2-specific when V gene, CDR3 amino acid sequence and J gene were exactly matched to a known reactive TCR set. The reference SARS-CoV-2 TCR set was derived from MIRA and filtered for enrichment in COVID-19-positive ImmuneCODE repertoires, a step that removed public or cross-reactive TCRs. Using the MIRA antigens, annotated TCRs were further analysed by specific ORF or by position within an ORF. Depth was the summed frequency of annotated unique rearrangements, while breadth was defined as annotated unique rearrangements over total unique productive rearrangements. Two-sided Wilcoxon rank-sum tests were applied when comparing TCR breadth between groups. The clones in this table, taken by TCRdb from immuneACCESS, are in-frame only. Not every clone is retained; where verified, under half of the shortfall comes from an unresolved V gene, and the cause of the rest is unknown. V, J and clone size were drawn from that table, and D and trimming were deduced from the DNA. Present in this sample are approximately 420,000 clones, approximately 90% of which were seen just once. The top ten constitute 3.5% of the sample.

In light of the paper, this sample's treatment or condition label describes: roughly 20 received Ad26.COV2.S at low or high dose, single or two shots; several received placebo; per-sample allocation not given. Repertoires of vaccine and placebo recipients were sequenced from samples collected on day 63 after the first injection. In Cohort 1b, 25 to 30 adults aged 18-55 years were enrolled at a single site in Boston, USA, between 29 July and 7 August 2020. Ad26.COV2.S was a replication-incompetent adenovirus type 26 vector expressing a prefusion-stabilized SARS-CoV-2 spike protein from the original Wuhan strain. This clone was seen a handful of times. Its specific antigen is unknown. The input lacks base qualities; no much larger clone sits a single base away. The paper's findings and limits, for the study overall: According to the authors, total T cell responses may have been underestimated by the TCR breadth and depth analyses. Comparing responses between vaccine doses or regimens was not something the study was powered to do. Spike-specific TCR breadth was higher in Ad26.COV2.S recipients than in placebo recipients (P = 0.0014). After vaccination, spike-specific CD8+ and CD4+ T cell responses were reported to show substantial breadth. Vaccine and placebo recipients had comparable non-spike TCR breadth, which fits with the vaccine containing only spike.

Material: peripheral blood, obtained in a trial of Ad26.COV2.S vaccine versus placebo. The rearrangement combines TRBV5-1 with TRBJ1-6; TRBD1 aligns with 8 central bases. The source is a person between 18 and 65 years old who received the Ad26.COV2.S COVID-19 vaccine or a placebo. The DNA sequence follows: TGCGCCAGCAGCACGAACAGGGGGTATTCACCCCTCCACTTT. Its amino acids are CASSTNRGYSPLHF.